The T cell receptor (beta chain) described here comes from a study of control samples from healthy donors and cancer patients. Produced via immunoSEQ multiplex PCR; TCRdb's table is partial and in-frame only. The top ten clones hold approximately 7% of a sample with about 110,000 clones, approximately 84% of them seen once. The CDR3 runs to 16 residues. With 0 bases removed from V and 0 bases from J, the gap between germline ends came to 13 bases. Germline V gene sequence: CDR1 SGDLS, CDR2 YYNGEE. This TCR came from a man younger than 30 in good health. The sample was blood. The chain uses TRBV9 and TRBJ2-7, with no clear D. CDR3 residues: CASSVGQLPASYEQYF. CDR3 in DNA: TGTGCCAGCAGCGTAGGCCAGCTTCCCGCCTCCTACGAGCAGTACTTC. Based on the CDR3 plus reference TRBV9 and TRBJ2-7, the full variable domain is DSGVTQTPKHLITATGQRVTLRCSPRSGDLSVYWYQQSLDQGLQFLIQYYNGEERAKGNILERFSAQQFPDLHSELNLSSLELGDSALYFCASSVGQLPASYEQYFGPGTRLTVT.